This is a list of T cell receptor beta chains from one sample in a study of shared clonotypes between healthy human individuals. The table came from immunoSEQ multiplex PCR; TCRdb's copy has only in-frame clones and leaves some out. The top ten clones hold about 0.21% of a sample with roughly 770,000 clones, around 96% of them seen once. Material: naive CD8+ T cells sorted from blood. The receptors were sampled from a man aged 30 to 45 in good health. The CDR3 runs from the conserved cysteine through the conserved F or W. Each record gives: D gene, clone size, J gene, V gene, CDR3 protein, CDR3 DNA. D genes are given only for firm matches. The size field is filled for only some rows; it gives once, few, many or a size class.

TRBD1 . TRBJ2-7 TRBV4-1 CASSQGQGASYEQYF TGCGCCAGCAGCCAAGGCCAGGGGGCATCCTACGAGCAGTACTTC
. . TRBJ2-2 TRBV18 CASSPTTWDTGELFF TGTGCCAGCTCGCCGACGACGTGGGACACCGGGGAGCTGTTTTTT
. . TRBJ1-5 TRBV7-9 CASSQASNQPQHF TGTGCCAGCAGCCAAGCAAGCAATCAGCCCCAGCATTTT
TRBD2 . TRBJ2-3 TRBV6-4 CASSEPSGDSTDTQYF TGTGCCAGCAGTGAACCTAGCGGGGATAGCACAGATACGCAGTATTTT
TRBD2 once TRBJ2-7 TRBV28 CASSPRVAGTYEQYF TGTGCCAGCAGTCCGAGGGTAGCGGGCACCTACGAGCAGTACTTC
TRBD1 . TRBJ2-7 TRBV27 CASSAQGPLPYEQYF TGTGCCAGCAGTGCACAGGGGCCCCTCCCCTACGAGCAGTACTTC
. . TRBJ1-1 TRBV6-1 CASSERGGMNTEAFF TGTGCCAGCAGTGAGAGGGGAGGCATGAACACTGAAGCTTTCTTT
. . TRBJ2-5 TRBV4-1 CASSQVFGETQYF TGCGCCAGCAGCCAAGTGTTTGGGGAGACCCAGTACTTC
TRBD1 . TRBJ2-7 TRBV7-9 CASSLASGGYEQYF TGTGCCAGCAGCTTAGCTTCAGGGGGCTACGAGCAGTACTTC
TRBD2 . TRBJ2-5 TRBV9 CASSVGLAGGPLETQYF TGTGCCAGCAGCGTAGGACTAGCGGGAGGGCCGTTGGAGACCCAGTACTTC
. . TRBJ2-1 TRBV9 CASSPIRGGSYNEQFF TGTGCCAGCAGCCCAATCAGAGGGGGCTCCTACAATGAGCAGTTCTTC
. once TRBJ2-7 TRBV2 CASRDGTNYEQYF TGTGCCAGCAGGGACGGGACAAACTACGAGCAGTACTTC
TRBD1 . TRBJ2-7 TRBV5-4 CAAKDRSIDEQYF TGTGCTGCGAAGGACAGGAGTATCGACGAGCAGTACTTC
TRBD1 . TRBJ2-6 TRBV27 CARPVRGHGANVLTF TGTGCCAGACCAGTGAGGGGGCATGGGGCCAACGTCCTGACTTTC
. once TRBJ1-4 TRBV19 CASCRDGINEKLFF TGTGCCAGTTGCAGGGACGGGATTAATGAAAAACTGTTTTTT
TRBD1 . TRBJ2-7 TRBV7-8 CASTTLGTGDYEQYF TGTGCCAGCACCACGCTGGGGACAGGGGACTACGAGCAGTACTTC
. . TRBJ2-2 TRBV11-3 CASSLDIAENTGELFF TGTGCCAGCAGCTTGGATATAGCGGAGAACACCGGGGAGCTGTTTTTT